Listed below are T cell receptor beta chains from one sample, sequenced in a study of T cell responses to AZD1222 COVID-19 vaccine. Data came from immunoSEQ multiplex PCR; TCRdb stores just in-frame clones and leaves some out. The sample shows 160,000 or so clones, more than 80% of them seen only once. The sample in question was peripheral blood, obtained 28 days after the second dose of the MenACWY control vaccine. Receptors originate from an adult who received the MenACWY meningococcal vaccine as a control. CDR3s include the opening cysteine and the closing phenylalanine or tryptophan. The D gene is left open where the match is weak. Clone size, where shown, is once, few, many, or a class for clones that have expanded.

>.|TRBD1|TRBJ2-7|TRBV24-1
CATSDSGTGYHEQYF
TGTGCCACCAGTGATTCCGGGACAGGGTATCACGAGCAGTACTTC
>.|TRBD1|TRBJ1-2|TRBV6-2/TRBV6-3
CASSYGGTGTRHGYTF
TGTGCCAGCAGTTACGGAGGGACAGGGACGAGGCATGGCTACACCTTC
>.|.|TRBJ1-2|TRBV28
CASSFREANYGYTF
TGTGCCAGCAGTTTTCGGGAAGCTAACTATGGCTACACCTTC
>.|.|TRBJ1-1|TRBV7-2
CASSLTSRDTEAFF
TGTGCCAGCAGCTTAACGTCCCGGGACACTGAAGCTTTCTTT
>once|.|TRBJ2-7|TRBV6-5
CASSYSYQGPYEQYF
TGTGCCAGCAGTTACTCCTACCAGGGCCCCTACGAGCAGTACTTC
>.|.|TRBJ2-1|TRBV27
CASSATDRVVEQFF
TGTGCCAGCAGCGCCACCGATCGGGTGGTAGAGCAGTTCTTC
>.|.|TRBJ2-3|TRBV11-2
CASSLVFSAVADTQYF
TGTGCCAGCAGCTTAGTTTTTTCAGCGGTGGCAGATACGCAGTATTTT
>.|.|TRBJ1-1|TRBV11-2
CASSLWAEAFF
TGTGCCAGCAGCTTATGGGCTGAAGCTTTCTTT
>once|.|TRBJ1-2|TRBV5-8
CASSRYAGVNYGYTF
TGTGCCAGCAGCCGCTACGCCGGGGTAAACTATGGCTACACCTTC
>.|TRBD2|TRBJ2-5|TRBV4-2
CASSQGHGEGLETQYF
TGTGCCAGCAGCCAGGGGCATGGGGAGGGGCTAGAGACCCAGTACTTC
>.|.|TRBJ2-7|TRBV28
CASSSPRGAEQYF
TGTGCCAGCAGTTCCCCCCGGGGGGCCGAGCAGTACTTC
>.|.|TRBJ1-3|TRBV4-1
CASSQTGLPKDTIYF
TGCGCCAGCAGCCAGACGGGACTCCCGAAAGACACCATATATTTT
>once|.|TRBJ1-2|TRBV5-6
CASNPGGSYGYTF
TGTGCCAGCAACCCCGGTGGGAGCTATGGCTACACCTTC
>.|.|TRBJ2-7|TRBV28
CASSLENRDEQYF
TGTGCCAGCAGTTTAGAAAACAGGGACGAGCAGTACTTC
>.|.|TRBJ1-3|TRBV15
CATSRDTLSGNTIYF
TGTGCCACCAGCAGGGACACTCTCTCTGGAAACACCATATATTTT
>.|.|TRBJ2-2|TRBV5-4
CASSFKGIGTGELFF
TGTGCCAGCAGCTTTAAGGGGATTGGCACCGGGGAGCTGTTTTTT
>few|TRBD1|TRBJ1-2|TRBV11-2
CASSFDRANYGYTF
TGTGCCAGCAGCTTTGACAGGGCCAACTATGGCTACACCTTC
>.|.|TRBJ2-7|TRBV24-1
CATSPGGRPYEQYF
TGTGCCACCAGTCCTGGGGGCAGACCCTACGAGCAGTACTTC
>.|TRBD2|TRBJ2-2|TRBV6-5
CASSYTGTISGELFF
TGTGCCAGCAGTTACACTGGGACTATCTCCGGGGAGCTGTTTTTT
>.|TRBD1|TRBJ2-1|TRBV6-5
CASSSQGVPYNEQFF
TGTGCCAGCAGTTCCCAGGGGGTCCCCTACAATGAGCAGTTCTTC
>.|TRBD2|TRBJ2-7|TRBV18
CASSPTSGDYEQYF
TGTGCCAGCTCACCAACTAGCGGAGACTACGAGCAGTACTTC
>.|TRBD1|TRBJ2-5|TRBV19
CASWNGQGTETQYF
TGTGCCAGTTGGAACGGACAGGGGACCGAGACCCAGTACTTC
>.|.|TRBJ2-7|TRBV7-9
CASSLEARWGYEQYF
TGTGCCAGCAGCTTAGAAGCCCGCTGGGGGTACGAGCAGTACTTC
>.|.|TRBJ2-1|TRBV5-5
CASSLVLGSALNNEQFF
TGTGCCAGCAGCTTGGTACTAGGGTCTGCCCTTAATAATGAGCAGTTCTTC
>.|TRBD1|TRBJ2-1|TRBV24-1
CATSEPGQGQGEQFF
TGTGCCACCAGTGAGCCGGGACAGGGTCAGGGGGAGCAGTTCTTC
>.|.|TRBJ2-3|TRBV19
CASSILSTGSSTDTQYF
TGTGCCAGTAGTATCCTTTCGACAGGTTCTAGCACAGATACGCAGTATTTT
>.|.|TRBJ2-5|TRBV7-2
CASKGSREETQYF
TGTGCCAGCAAGGGGAGCAGGGAAGAGACCCAGTACTTC
>.|.|TRBJ2-7|TRBV7-2
CASSWEDSFYEQYF
TGTGCCAGCAGCTGGGAGGACTCATTCTACGAGCAGTACTTC
>.|.|TRBJ2-2|TRBV29-1
CSVEVHTNTGELFF
TGCAGCGTTGAAGTCCATACGAACACCGGGGAGCTGTTTTTT
>.|TRBD1|TRBJ1-5|TRBV7-2
CASSLEGTEYQPQHF
TGTGCCAGCAGCTTAGAAGGGACAGAATATCAGCCCCAGCATTTT
>.|TRBD2|TRBJ2-3|TRBV5-1
CASSLISGTDTDTQYF
TGCGCCAGCAGTTTGATTAGCGGGACCGACACAGATACGCAGTATTTT
>.|.|TRBJ2-2|TRBV6-5
CASSPGGVLTGELFF
TGTGCCAGCAGTCCTGGAGGGGTCCTCACCGGGGAGCTGTTTTTT
>.|TRBD2|TRBJ2-2|TRBV10-3
CAISRTGLAGEGELFF
TGTGCCATCAGCCGAACGGGACTAGCGGGAGAAGGGGAGCTGTTTTTT
>.|.|TRBJ1-1|TRBV3-1/TRBV3-2
CASSSQGLNTEAFF
TGTGCCAGCAGCTCTCAGGGGTTGAACACTGAAGCTTTCTTT
>few|.|TRBJ1-1|TRBV28
CASSLWAVGVGTEAFF
TGTGCCAGCAGTTTATGGGCGGTGGGCGTGGGCACTGAAGCTTTCTTT
>.|.|TRBJ1-4|TRBV4-3
CASSLWTANEKLFF
TGCGCCAGCAGCCTTTGGACAGCAAATGAAAAACTGTTTTTT
>.|.|TRBJ2-1|TRBV30
CAWSVWSSYNEQFF
TGTGCCTGGAGTGTCTGGAGCTCCTACAATGAGCAGTTCTTC
>once|.|TRBJ2-5|TRBV10-1
CASSEAGSEQETQYF
TGCGCCAGCAGTGAAGCCGGGAGTGAGCAAGAGACCCAGTACTTC
>.|TRBD1|TRBJ1-2|TRBV15
CATSAQGESGYTF
TGTGCCACCAGCGCACAGGGGGAGAGTGGCTACACCTTC
>.|TRBD2|TRBJ2-3|TRBV6-5
CASRSSGKTDTQYF
TGTGCCAGCAGATCTAGCGGGAAGACAGATACGCAGTATTTT
>.|.|TRBJ2-5|TRBV3-1/TRBV3-2
CASSKMGHYQETQYF
TGTGCCAGCAGTAAAATGGGTCATTACCAAGAGACCCAGTACTTC
>.|.|TRBJ2-5|TRBV7-2
CASSLLFETQYF
TGTGCCAGCAGCTTACTCTTCGAGACCCAGTACTTC
>.|.|TRBJ1-6|TRBV2
CASSRYPGTNSPLHF
TGTGCCAGCAGCCGTTACCCCGGGACCAATTCACCCCTCCACTTT
>.|.|TRBJ1-2|TRBV5-1
CASSLEGGQVYGYTF
TGCGCCAGCAGCTTGGAAGGGGGACAAGTCTATGGCTACACCTTC
>.|.|TRBJ2-7|TRBV7-6
CASSLHQVPLGEQYF
TGTGCCAGCAGCTTACACCAGGTCCCCTTGGGGGAGCAGTACTTC
>.|.|TRBJ1-1|TRBV13
CASSEEREAFF
TGTGCCAGCAGCGAGGAACGAGAAGCTTTCTTT
>once|TRBD2|TRBJ2-3|TRBV6-2/TRBV6-3
CASSHRLAGGPASTDTQYF
TGTGCCAGCAGTCACAGACTAGCGGGAGGACCAGCTAGCACAGATACGCAGTATTTT
>.|.|TRBJ2-5|TRBV7-3
CASSLIQGRLQETQYF
TGTGCCAGCAGCTTAATCCAAGGGCGGCTTCAAGAGACCCAGTACTTC
>.|.|TRBJ2-2|TRBV28
CAISLGGTGELFF
TGTGCCATTAGTTTAGGGGGTACCGGGGAGCTGTTTTTT
>.|.|TRBJ1-4|TRBV19
CASSALGEVHEKLFF
TGTGCCAGTAGTGCTTTGGGGGAGGTGCATGAAAAACTGTTTTTT
>few|.|TRBJ2-7|TRBV3-1/TRBV3-2
CASSPVLLSYEQYF
TGTGCCAGCAGCCCCGTCCTGCTCTCCTACGAGCAGTACTTC
>.|.|TRBJ1-2|TRBV3-1/TRBV3-2
CASRARADYGYTF
TGTGCCAGCAGGGCCAGGGCCGACTATGGCTACACCTTC
>.|.|TRBJ2-2|TRBV30
CAWSTLLSGELFF
TGTGCCTGGAGTACACTTCTATCCGGGGAGCTGTTTTTT
>.|TRBD1|TRBJ2-3|TRBV24-1
CATSDGDRVGTDTQYF
TGTGCCACCAGTGACGGCGACAGGGTGGGCACAGATACGCAGTATTTT
>.|.|TRBJ1-5|TRBV6-5
CASSYYEGNQPQHF
TGTGCCAGCAGTTACTACGAGGGGAATCAGCCCCAGCATTTT
>few|TRBD1|TRBJ2-7|TRBV7-2
CASSTDRGVGYEQYF
TGTGCCAGCAGCACAGACAGGGGAGTGGGCTACGAGCAGTACTTC
>.|TRBD1|TRBJ2-7|TRBV10-3
CAIGRQGAYEQYF
TGTGCCATCGGCAGACAGGGGGCCTACGAGCAGTACTTC
>.|TRBD1|TRBJ1-4|TRBV7-9
CASTRDSANEKLFF
TGTGCCAGCACCCGGGACAGCGCTAATGAAAAACTGTTTTTT